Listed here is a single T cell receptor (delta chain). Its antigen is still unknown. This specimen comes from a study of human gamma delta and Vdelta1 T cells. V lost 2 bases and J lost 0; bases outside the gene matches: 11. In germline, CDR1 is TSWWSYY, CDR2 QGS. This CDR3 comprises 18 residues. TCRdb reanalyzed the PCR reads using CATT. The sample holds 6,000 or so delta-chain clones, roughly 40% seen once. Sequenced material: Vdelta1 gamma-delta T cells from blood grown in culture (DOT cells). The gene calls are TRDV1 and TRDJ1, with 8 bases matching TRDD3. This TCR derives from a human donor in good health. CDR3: CALGEIWNWGAYTDKLIF. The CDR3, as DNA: TGTGCTCTTGGGGAAATCTGGAACTGGGGGGCGTACACCGATAAACTCATCTTT.